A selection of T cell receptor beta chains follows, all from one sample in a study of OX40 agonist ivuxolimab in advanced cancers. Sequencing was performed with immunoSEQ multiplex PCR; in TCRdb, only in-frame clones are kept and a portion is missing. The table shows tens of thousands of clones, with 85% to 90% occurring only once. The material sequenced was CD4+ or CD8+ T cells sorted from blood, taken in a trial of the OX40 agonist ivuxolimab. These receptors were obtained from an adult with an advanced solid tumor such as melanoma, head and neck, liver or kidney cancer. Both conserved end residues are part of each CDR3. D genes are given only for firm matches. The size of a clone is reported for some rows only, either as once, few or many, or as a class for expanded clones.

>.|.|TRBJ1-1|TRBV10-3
CAISEALNTEAFF
TGTGCCATCAGTGAGGCTCTGAACACTGAAGCTTTCTTT
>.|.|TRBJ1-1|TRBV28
CASSRGGLGEAFF
TGTGCCAGCAGTAGGGGGGGACTCGGTGAAGCTTTCTTT
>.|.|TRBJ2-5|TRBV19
CASSTIGGGSTGTQYF
TGTGCCAGTAGTACCATAGGGGGGGGCTCAACGGGGACCCAGTACTTC
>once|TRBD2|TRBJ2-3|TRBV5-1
CASMAGRDTDTQYF
TGCGCCAGCATGGCAGGGAGGGACACAGATACGCAGTATTTT
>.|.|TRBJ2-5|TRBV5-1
CASSLAGGETQYF
TGCGCCAGCAGCTTGGCGGGTGGGGAGACCCAGTACTTC
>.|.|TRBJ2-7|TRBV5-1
CASSLPDSYEQYF
TGCGCCAGCAGCTTGCCTGACTCCTACGAGCAGTACTTC
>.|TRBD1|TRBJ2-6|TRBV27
CATRGYNSGANVLTF
TGTGCCACCAGGGGGTATAACTCTGGGGCCAACGTCCTGACTTTC
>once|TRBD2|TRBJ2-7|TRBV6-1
CASSEGKWTSGRADGSYEQYF
TGTGCCAGCAGTGAAGGGAAGTGGACTAGCGGGAGGGCCGATGGGTCCTACGAGCAGTACTTC
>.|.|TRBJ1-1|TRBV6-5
CASSYSNLMAEAFF
TGTGCCAGCAGTTACTCGAATTTAATGGCTGAAGCTTTCTTT
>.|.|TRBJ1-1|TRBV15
CATSTGGGGNTEAFF
TGTGCCACCAGCACTGGGGGTGGGGGCAACACTGAAGCTTTCTTT
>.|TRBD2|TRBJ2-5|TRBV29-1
CSVDLGLAGVETQYF
TGCAGCGTTGATTTAGGGCTAGCGGGGGTAGAGACCCAGTACTTC
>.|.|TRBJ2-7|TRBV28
CASSLSHRMYEQYF
TGTGCCAGCAGTTTATCGCACCGCATGTACGAGCAGTACTTC
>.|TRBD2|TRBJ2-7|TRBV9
CASSVGTGGRVEQYF
TGTGCCAGCAGCGTAGGTACGGGAGGGCGCGTCGAGCAGTACTTC
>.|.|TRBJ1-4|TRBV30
CAWSVGERTNEKLFF
TGTGCCTGGAGTGTGGGGGAAAGAACTAATGAAAAACTGTTTTTT
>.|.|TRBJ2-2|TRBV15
CATSRVNGTGELFF
TGTGCCACCAGCAGAGTGAATGGCACCGGGGAGCTGTTTTTT
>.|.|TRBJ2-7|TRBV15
CATSSLGSSYEQYF
TGTGCCACCAGCTCTCTTGGGTCGTCCTACGAGCAGTACTTC
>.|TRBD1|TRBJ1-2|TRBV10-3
CAISESSGTADGPNGYTF
TGTGCCATCAGTGAGTCCTCCGGGACAGCCGATGGGCCGAATGGCTACACCTTC
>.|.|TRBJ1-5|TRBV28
CASSFRIGTESNQPQHF
TGTGCCAGCAGTTTTCGCATAGGGACGGAAAGCAATCAGCCCCAGCATTTT
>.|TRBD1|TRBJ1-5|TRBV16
CASSQSQGANQPQHF
TGTGCCAGCAGCCAATCCCAGGGGGCTAATCAGCCCCAGCATTTT
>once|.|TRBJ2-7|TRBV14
CASSQVREGEQYF
TGTGCCAGCAGCCAAGTCAGAGAGGGAGAGCAGTACTTC
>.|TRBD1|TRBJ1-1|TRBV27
CASSIGDRETEAFF
TGTGCCAGCAGTATCGGGGACAGGGAGACTGAAGCTTTCTTT
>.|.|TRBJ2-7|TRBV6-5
CASGRTQFYEQYF
TGTGCCAGCGGACGCACACAGTTCTACGAGCAGTACTTC
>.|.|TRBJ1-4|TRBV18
CASSQGLGEKLFF
TGTGCCAGCTCCCAGGGGCTGGGTGAAAAACTGTTTTTT
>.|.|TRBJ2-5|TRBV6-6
CASRHGQSLQETQYF
TGTGCCAGCAGACACGGACAGAGCCTCCAAGAGACCCAGTACTTC
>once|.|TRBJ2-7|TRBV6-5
CASNRGGTYEQYF
TGTGCCAGCAATAGAGGGGGGACCTACGAGCAGTACTTC
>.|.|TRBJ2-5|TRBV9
CASSVDHGGLETQYF
TGTGCCAGCAGCGTCGACCATGGGGGGCTAGAGACCCAGTACTTC
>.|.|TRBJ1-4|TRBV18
CASSPSMDSFEKLFF
TGTGCCAGCTCACCTTCAATGGACAGTTTCGAAAAACTGTTTTTT
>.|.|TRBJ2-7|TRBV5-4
CASSPGAPTTYEQYF
TGTGCCAGCAGCCCCGGGGCCCCGACCACCTACGAGCAGTACTTC